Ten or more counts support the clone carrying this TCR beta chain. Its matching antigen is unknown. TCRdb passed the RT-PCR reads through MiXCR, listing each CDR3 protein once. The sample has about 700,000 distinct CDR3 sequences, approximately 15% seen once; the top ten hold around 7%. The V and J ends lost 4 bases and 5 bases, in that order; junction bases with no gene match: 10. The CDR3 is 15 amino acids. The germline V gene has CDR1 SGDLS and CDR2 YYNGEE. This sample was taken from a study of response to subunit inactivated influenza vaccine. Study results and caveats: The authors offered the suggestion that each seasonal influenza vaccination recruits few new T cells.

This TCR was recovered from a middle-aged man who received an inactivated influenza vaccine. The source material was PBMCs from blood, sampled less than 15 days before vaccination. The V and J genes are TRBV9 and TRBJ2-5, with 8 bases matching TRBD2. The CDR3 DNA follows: TGTGCCAGCAGCCTCAGCGGGGGCGACGGGGAGACCCAGTACTTC. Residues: CASSLSGGDGETQYF.